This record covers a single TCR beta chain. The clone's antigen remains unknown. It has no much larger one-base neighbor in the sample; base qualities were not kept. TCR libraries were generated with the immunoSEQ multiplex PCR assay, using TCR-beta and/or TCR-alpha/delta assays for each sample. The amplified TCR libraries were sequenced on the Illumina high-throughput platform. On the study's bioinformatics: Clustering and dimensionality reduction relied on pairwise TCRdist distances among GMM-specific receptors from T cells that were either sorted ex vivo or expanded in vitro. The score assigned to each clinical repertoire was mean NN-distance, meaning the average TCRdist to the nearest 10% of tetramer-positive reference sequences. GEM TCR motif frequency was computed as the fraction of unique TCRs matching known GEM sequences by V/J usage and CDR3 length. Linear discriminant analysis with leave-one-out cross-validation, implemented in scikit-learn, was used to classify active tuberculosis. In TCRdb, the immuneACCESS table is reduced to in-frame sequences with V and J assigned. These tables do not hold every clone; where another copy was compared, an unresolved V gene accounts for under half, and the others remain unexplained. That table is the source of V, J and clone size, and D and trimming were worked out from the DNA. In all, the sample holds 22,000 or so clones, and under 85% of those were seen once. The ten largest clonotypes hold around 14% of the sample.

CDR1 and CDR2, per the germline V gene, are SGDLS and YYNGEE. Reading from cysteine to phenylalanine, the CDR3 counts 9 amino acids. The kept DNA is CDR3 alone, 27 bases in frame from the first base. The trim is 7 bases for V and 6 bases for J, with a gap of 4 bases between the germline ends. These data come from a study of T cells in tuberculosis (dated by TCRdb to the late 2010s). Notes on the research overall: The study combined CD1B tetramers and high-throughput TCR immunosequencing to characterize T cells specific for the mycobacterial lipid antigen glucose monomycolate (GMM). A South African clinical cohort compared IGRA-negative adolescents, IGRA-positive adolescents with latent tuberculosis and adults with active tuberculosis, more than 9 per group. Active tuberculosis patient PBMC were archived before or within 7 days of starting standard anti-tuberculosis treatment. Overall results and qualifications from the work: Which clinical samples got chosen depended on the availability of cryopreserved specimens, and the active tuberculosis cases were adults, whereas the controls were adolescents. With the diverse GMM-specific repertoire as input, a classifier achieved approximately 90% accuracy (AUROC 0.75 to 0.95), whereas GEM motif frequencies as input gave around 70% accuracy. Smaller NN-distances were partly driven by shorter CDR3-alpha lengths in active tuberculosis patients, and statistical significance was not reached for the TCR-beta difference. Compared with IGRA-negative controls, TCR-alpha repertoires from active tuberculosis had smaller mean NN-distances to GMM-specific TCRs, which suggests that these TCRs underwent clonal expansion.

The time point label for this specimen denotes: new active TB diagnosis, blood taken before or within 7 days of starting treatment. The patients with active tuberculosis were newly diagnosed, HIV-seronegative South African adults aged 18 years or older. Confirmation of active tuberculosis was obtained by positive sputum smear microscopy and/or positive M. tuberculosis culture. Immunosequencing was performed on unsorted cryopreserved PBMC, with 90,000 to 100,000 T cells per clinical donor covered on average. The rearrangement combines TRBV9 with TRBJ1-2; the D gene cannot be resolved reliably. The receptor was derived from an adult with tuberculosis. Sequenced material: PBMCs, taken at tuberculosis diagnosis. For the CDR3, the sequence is CASGDGYTF. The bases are TGTGCCAGCGGAGATGGCTACACCTTC.